A single sample is the source of the 13 T cell receptor beta chains below, sequenced in a study of Ad26.COV2.S vaccination and SARS-CoV-2 variants. The protocol was immunoSEQ multiplex PCR, while the TCRdb copy is restricted to in-frame clones and leaves out a portion. The sample consists of some 330,000 clones, 75% to 90% of them appearing once. Described treatment: 15 to 20 received Ad26.COV2.S at low or high dose, single or two shots; about 5 received placebo; per-sample allocation not given. Day 63 following the first vaccine or placebo injection was when the samples were taken. Sequenced here: peripheral blood, sampled in a trial of Ad26.COV2.S vaccine versus placebo. Receptors originate from a person aged 18-60 years who received the Ad26.COV2.S COVID-19 vaccine or a placebo.

This chain connects TRBV10-3 to TRBJ2-7; D is possibly TRBD1 or TRBD2 (5 bases each). V was pared by 6 bases and J by 3 bases, with 21 bases between. Germline lookup yields CDR1 ENHRY and CDR2 SYGVKD. This CDR3 contains 16 residues. CDR3 sequence (DNA): TGTGCCATCAGGGACCCCTCCTCGGGGACGGTCTACGAGCAGTACGTC. Protein sequence: CAIRDPSSGTVYEQYV.

Only a few counts were recorded for this clone. The chain uses TRBV19 and TRBJ2-7, with D perhaps given as TRBD1 or TRBD2 (6 bases each). Germline V gene data show CDR1 as LNHDA and CDR2 as SQIVND (reference sequence). Trimming removed 9 bases from V and 7 bases from J, with 19 bases in between. The CDR3 loop spans 13 amino acids. CDR3 region: CASSGHPAGEQYV. The CDR3 nucleotides read TGTGCCAGCTCGGGACATCCTGCGGGAGAGCAGTACGTC.

The gene calls are TRBV4-1 and TRBJ1-2; no definite D call. V dropped 1 base and J dropped 0 bases, with 6 bases sitting between them. This CDR3 spans 14 amino acids. CDR1 and CDR2 from the germline V gene are MGHRA and YSYEKL. CDR3 nucleotides: TGCGCCAGCAGCCAAGGGAGTTCTAACTATGGCTACACCTTC. This sequence encodes CASSQGSSNYGYTF.

The gene calls are TRBV18 and TRBJ2-1; possibly TRBD1 for D (6 bases). In germline, CDR1 is KGHSH, CDR2 LQKENI. This CDR3 comprises 17 residues. Trimming took 0 bases from V and 6 from J, leaving 18 bases between them. The CDR3 DNA follows: TGTGCCAGCTCACCACCACTGTACAGGGATAGGGGCAATGAGCAGTTCTTC. It translates to CASSPPLYRDRGNEQFF.

V usage is TRBV5-4 and J usage is TRBJ1-2, with D hard to call. The V gene lost 4 bases and the J gene lost 4 bases, with 11 bases spanning the gap. The germline V gene has CDR1 SGHNT and CDR2 YYREEE (reference sequence). The CDR3 length is 13 residues. In DNA, the CDR3 is TGTGCCAGCAGCCAAGACACAACCTATGGCTACACCTTC. Its translation is CASSQDTTYGYTF.

The V gene is TRBV4-3, the J gene TRBJ1-1; D ambiguous. The V end lost 1 base, the J end lost 1 base, and 7 bases lay between the germline ends. Germline V gene lookup returns CDR1 LGHNA and CDR2 YSLEER. CDR3 length: 14 residues. This chain's CDR3 is CASSQVKANTEAFF. The CDR3 bases are TGCGCCAGCAGCCAAGTGAAGGCGAACACTGAAGCTTTCTTT.

The chain joins TRBV9 to TRBJ2-5; the D is unclear. V dropped 0 bases and J dropped 3 bases, with 12 bases sitting between them. The CDR3 is 15 amino acids. Germline loops: CDR1 SGDLS, CDR2 YYNGEE. In DNA form, the CDR3 reads TGTGCCAGCAGCGTAGAGGAAGTGCGGAAAGAGACCCAGTACTTC. Translated, it gives CASSVEEVRKETQYF.

The chain combines TRBV7-8 with TRBJ1-1; D is unclear. CDR3 length: 14 residues. The V gene lost 3 bases and the J gene lost 0 bases, with 8 bases spanning the gap. Germline loops: CDR1 SGHVS, CDR2 FQNEAQ. For the CDR3, the DNA is TGTGCCAGCAGCTTCGGGCACATGAACACTGAAGCTTTCTTT. Translated: CASSFGHMNTEAFF.

The V call is TRBV29-1, the J call TRBJ2-2, with TRBD2 matching over 7 bases. The CDR3 loop spans 16 amino acids. The trim removed 0 bases at V and 6 bases at J, leaving 10 bases unmatched. The germline V gene encodes CDR1 SQVTM and CDR2 ANQGSEA. CDR3: CSVEDASAGAPGELFF. The CDR3 nucleotides are TGCAGCGTTGAAGATGCGTCGGCGGGAGCTCCCGGGGAGCTGTTTTTT.

The genes are TRBV7-6 and TRBJ2-3; TRBD1 agrees at 9 bases. The CDR3 loop spans 16 amino acids. With V trimmed by 5 bases and J by 2 bases, 8 bases remained unmatched. Germline-derived CDR1 and CDR2 are SGHVS and FNYEAQ. The CDR3 loop is CASSLHGQGNTDTQYF. In DNA, the CDR3 is TGTGCCAGCAGCCTCCATGGACAGGGGAACACAGATACGCAGTATTTT.

This clone was seen only once. J is TRBJ1-1 and V is TRBV9, with TRBD1 matching 7 bases. Germline V gene lookup returns CDR1 SGDLS and CDR2 YYNGEE. This CDR3 is built from 15 residues. V shed 4 bases, J shed 5 bases, and the junction held 11 bases outside the gene matches. CDR3 residues: CASSPRTGFYTEAFF. In DNA form, the CDR3 reads TGTGCCAGCAGCCCGCGGACAGGCTTCTATACTGAAGCTTTCTTT. Drawing the rest from reference TRBV9 and TRBJ1-1, the complete variable domain is DSGVTQTPKHLITATGQRVTLRCSPRSGDLSVYWYQQSLDQGLQFLIQYYNGEERAKGNILERFSAQQFPDLHSELNLSSLELGDSALYFCASSPRTGFYTEAFFGQGTRLTVV.

The chain employs TRBV12-3 or TRBV12-4 and TRBJ2-1, with 7 bases aligning to TRBD2. With 11 bases clipped from V and 8 bases from J, the junction kept 9 bases outside the gene matches. The CDR3 is 12 residues long. The CDR3 spells CAWGGNLDEQFF. The CDR3 bases are TGTGCCTGGGGGGGAAACTTGGATGAGCAGTTCTTC.

V is TRBV19 and J is TRBJ1-4; 9 bases are shared with TRBD1. The junction had 6 bases not matched to a gene; V was cut back by 5 bases and J by 5 bases. Per germline, CDR1 LNHDA and CDR2 SQIVND (reference sequence). The CDR3 runs to 15 residues. CDR3 nucleotide sequence: TGTGCCAGTAGTGACATGACAGGGGGGAATGAAAAACTGTTTTTT. Translating it yields CASSDMTGGNEKLFF.